These 20 T cell receptor beta chains came from one sample sequenced in a study of T cell responses to AZD1222 COVID-19 vaccine. Produced via immunoSEQ multiplex PCR; TCRdb's table is partial and in-frame only. The sample includes about 140,000 clones, over 90% of them seen just once. The specimen was peripheral blood, collected on day 0 of AZD1222 vaccination. All receptors come from an adult in good health.

This chain uses TRBV4-3 with TRBJ2-1, with 8 nucleotides matching TRBD2. The CDR3 extends over 18 amino acids. J was trimmed by 2 bases and V by 1 base; bases with no gene match: 10. CDR1 is LGHNA, CDR2 YSLEER, per germline. The CDR3 DNA reads as TGCGCCAGCAGCCAAGCTGGGGTGGAAGCGGGGGCCTACAATGAGCAGTTCTTC. Residues: CASSQAGVEAGAYNEQFF.

The rearrangement uses TRBV18 and TRBJ2-7, with TRBD2 as a possible D gene (6 bases). The CDR3 spans 12 residues. Germline CDR1 is KGHSH and CDR2 is LQKENI. Trimming cost V 6 bases and J 2 bases, with 8 bases left between them. CDR3 sequence reads: CASSPSAYEQYF. The CDR3 DNA is TGTGCCAGCTCCCCTAGCGCCTACGAGCAGTACTTC.

The V and J genes are TRBV19 and TRBJ2-7; D not certain. Germline CDR1 is LNHDA and CDR2 is SQIVND (reference sequence). The V end was cut by 3 bases, the J end by 2 bases, with 8 bases between. The CDR3 extends over 13 amino acids. The CDR3 DNA reads TGTGCCAGTAGTATTACTGCAACCTACGAGCAGTACTTC. Its translation is CASSITATYEQYF.

This chain links TRBV30 with TRBJ1-1; tentatively, D is TRBD1 (5 bases). From germline, CDR1 is GTSNPN and CDR2 SVGIG (reference sequence). The CDR3 length is 15 residues. The V gene lost 2 bases and the J gene lost 11 bases, with 24 bases spanning the gap. Here the CDR3 DNA reads TGTGCCTGGAGTACATCCGGGACGGGGGGACGAGGGGCTTTCTTT. It codes for CAWSTSGTGGRGAFF. Looking up the rest from reference TRBV30 and TRBJ1-1 gives the full variable domain: SQTIHQWPATLVQPVGSPLSLECTVEGTSNPNLYWYRQAAGRGLQLLFYSVGIGQISSEVPQNLSASRPQDRQFILSSKKLLLSDSGFYLCAWSTSGTGGRGAFFGQGTRLTVV.

This chain joins TRBV2 and TRBJ2-1; D is unclear. Trimming pared 6 bases from V and 7 bases from J, leaving 7 bases between. The CDR3 contains 11 residues. Germline V gene sequence: CDR1 SNHLY, CDR2 FYNNEI. The CDR3 loop is CASSPVNEQFF. DNA for the CDR3: TGTGCCAGCAGCCCGGTGAATGAGCAGTTCTTC.

This rearrangement joins TRBV18 to TRBJ1-4, with 7 positions matching TRBD1. The CDR3 spans 13 residues. The germline CDR1 and CDR2 sequences are KGHSH and LQKENI. V lost 2 bases, J lost 7 bases, and 1 base stayed unmatched. Here the CDR3 reads CASSPGTVEKLFF. CDR3 in DNA: TGTGCCAGCTCACCAGGGACAGTTGAAAAACTGTTTTTT.

The rearrangement uses TRBV27 and TRBJ2-2; 7 bases agree with TRBD2. Looked up from germline, CDR1 is MNHEY and CDR2 is SMNVEV (reference sequence). This CDR3 contains 16 residues. V lost 7 bases, J lost 5 bases, and 13 bases stayed unmatched. The CDR3 bases are TGTGCCAGCACCAAGGGGTTGCGGGAGAGGACCGGGGAGCTGTTTTTT. This codes for CASTKGLRERTGELFF.

The chain combines TRBV4-3 with TRBJ2-7; D is ambiguous. The CDR3 totals 16 residues. The germline gives CDR1 LGHNA, CDR2 YSLEER. V was shortened by 0 bases and J by 3 bases, with 15 bases between the two germline ends. The chain's CDR3 is CASSQDLVWLDYEQYF. DNA for the CDR3: TGCGCCAGCAGCCAAGATCTCGTGTGGCTCGACTACGAGCAGTACTTC.

Concerning this clone: This CDR3 is missing its conserved last phenylalanine or tryptophan, likely due to a read error. Because the CDR3's place on the DNA is in doubt, the DNA is left out and the CDR3 is given as listed by TCRdb. This chain joins TRBV11-3 and TRBJ1-6; the DNA was not compared with TRBD1, the D call given in the table. Germline V gene data show CDR1 as SGHNT and CDR2 as YENEEA. Both ends counted, the CDR3 spans 9 residues. The CDR3 sequence is CASSLTGKL.

The chain carries TRBV30 and TRBJ2-2; weak D call: TRBD1 (6 bases). Looked up from germline, CDR1 is GTSNPN and CDR2 is SVGIG (reference sequence). With 0 bases removed from V and 7 bases from J, the gap between germline ends came to 6 bases. The CDR3 totals 12 residues. CDR3 protein: CAWSVQGGELFF. The DNA for the CDR3 is TGTGCCTGGAGTGTACAGGGCGGGGAGCTGTTTTTT.

The chain has TRBV7-2 and TRBJ1-3; 8 bases agree with TRBD1. CDR3 length: 17 amino acids. The germline V gene has CDR1 SGHTA and CDR2 FQGNSA. Trimming removed 1 base from V and 6 bases from J; junction bases left unmatched: 11. The CDR3 spells CASSLVRLARGQNTIYF. The CDR3 region has the DNA TGTGCCAGCAGCTTAGTTAGATTGGCCAGGGGGCAAAACACCATATATTTT.

This chain links TRBV6-5 with TRBJ2-1, with 7 bases fitting TRBD2. Germline V gene sequence: CDR1 MNHEY, CDR2 SVGAGI. After removal of 0 bases from V and 10 bases from J, the junction contained 0 bases not matched to a gene. This CDR3 is built from 12 residues. DNA of the CDR3: TGTGCCAGCAGTTACTCGGGGGGGGAGCAGTTCTTC. It codes for CASSYSGGEQFF.

V usage is TRBV11-3 and J usage is TRBJ2-7; D not resolved. V was trimmed by 5 bases and J by 0 bases, leaving 11 bases between them. This CDR3 has 14 residues. Per germline, CDR1 SGHNT and CDR2 YENEEA. DNA for the CDR3: TGTGCCAGCAGCCTCGGACCGAGCTCCTACGAGCAGTACTTC. Translating gives CASSLGPSSYEQYF. The whole variable domain, remainder taken from reference TRBV11-3 and TRBJ2-7, is EAGVVQSPRYKIIEKKQPVAFWCNPISGHNTLYWYLQNLGQGPELLIRYENEEAVDDSQLPKDRFSAERLKGVDSTLKIQPAELGDSAVYLCASSLGPSSYEQYFGPGTRLTVT.

The V and J genes are TRBV5-5 and TRBJ1-4; no definite D call. V lost 4 bases, J lost 2 bases, and 9 bases lay in between. Germline CDR1 is SGHKS and CDR2 is YYEKEE (reference sequence). The CDR3 totals 14 residues. Written as DNA, the CDR3 is TGTGCCAGCAGCGCAGGACGGACTAATGAAAAACTGTTTTTT. Protein product: CASSAGRTNEKLFF. The full variable domain, with the rest looked up from reference TRBV5-5 and TRBJ1-4, is DAGVTQSPTHLIKTRGQQVTLRCSPISGHKSVSWYQQVLGQGPQFIFQYYEKEERGRGNFPDRFSARQFPNYSSELNVNALLLGDSALYLCASSAGRTNEKLFFGSGTQLSVL.

In this sample, this clone turned up once. V and J are TRBV4-3 and TRBJ2-1; D remains unclear. Germline-derived CDR1 and CDR2 are LGHNA and YSLEER. CDR3 length equals 15 residues. V was shortened by 0 bases and J by 4 bases, with 10 bases between the two germline ends. Written as DNA, the CDR3 is TGCGCCAGCAGCCAAGACTCGGACGCATACAATGAGCAGTTCTTC. Translation gives CASSQDSDAYNEQFF.

The chain links TRBV6-5 to TRBJ1-5; TRBD1 matches at 9 bases. The CDR3 covers 15 residues. Germline CDR1 and CDR2: MNHEY and SVGAGI. Trimming took 5 bases from V and 6 from J; bases not matched to a gene: 8. The DNA for the CDR3 is TGTGCCAGCAGTAAGACAGGGGGTTTTGGTCAGCCCCAGCATTTT. Its protein product is CASSKTGGFGQPQHF.

The chain joins TRBV11-1 to TRBJ1-5, with 9 bases matching TRBD1. The CDR3 sequence is 14 residues long. Germline assignment: CDR1 SGHAT and CDR2 FQDESV (reference sequence). Losses at the gene ends were 5 bases for V and 8 bases for J; bases not matched to a gene: 7. The CDR3 sequence: CASSLDRGREPQHF. The CDR3, as DNA: TGTGCCAGCAGCCTCGACAGGGGGAGGGAGCCCCAGCATTTT.

This chain uses TRBV15 with TRBJ2-3; D gene ambiguous. The V end lost 5 bases, the J end lost 4 bases, and 7 bases lay between the germline ends. The V gene's germline CDR1 is LNHNV and CDR2 YYDKDF (reference sequence). This CDR3 region has 12 residues. DNA of the CDR3: TGTGCCACCAGCCCTGCGGCAGATACGCAGTATTTT. Residues: CATSPAADTQYF.

This chain links TRBV7-9 with TRBJ2-6; D is ambiguous. V lost 3 bases to trimming and J lost 2 bases, with 8 bases between them. The germline V gene encodes CDR1 SEHNR and CDR2 FQNEAQ (reference sequence). This CDR3 has 15 amino acids. The CDR3 nucleotides read TGTGCCAGCAGCTTTCCGGTAGCTGGGGCCAACGTCCTGACTTTC. Its protein is CASSFPVAGANVLTF.

The chain carries TRBV6-5 and TRBJ1-3, with D hard to call. Germline values: CDR1 MNHEY, CDR2 SVGAGI. Trimming stripped 6 bases from V and 0 bases from J, with 12 bases between. This CDR3 is built from 15 residues. The CDR3 spells CASSPLAGSGNTIYF. CDR3 nucleotides: TGTGCCAGCAGCCCCCTGGCCGGCTCTGGAAACACCATATATTTT.